This T cell receptor beta chain comes out of a study of OX40 agonist ivuxolimab in advanced cancers. V was clipped by 1 base and J by 0 bases, with 4 bases between them. Germline V gives CDR1 SGHVS, CDR2 FNYEAQ. The CDR3 length is 15 residues. Method: immunoSEQ multiplex PCR; TCRdb's copy keeps in-frame clones and lacks some. The table includes tens of thousands of clones, 85% to 95% detected once. The TCR originated in an adult with an advanced solid tumor such as melanoma, head and neck, liver or kidney cancer. The chain is built from TRBV7-6 and TRBJ2-6; no clear D. The source was CD4+ or CD8+ T cells sorted from blood, collected in a trial of the OX40 agonist ivuxolimab. The CDR3 is CASSLGDSGANVLTF. In nucleotides, the CDR3 is TGTGCCAGCAGCTTAGGGGACTCTGGGGCCAACGTCCTGACTTTC.